The rows below give T cell receptor beta chains drawn from one sample of a study of CD8 T cells in Susac syndrome. A single record per CDR3 protein comes from TCRdb applying MiXCR to the immunoSEQ multiplex PCR reads. Found here are tens of thousands of distinct CDR3 sequences, 94% of them singletons; the top ten hold 0.26%. Sequencing was done on a sample of CD8+ T cells from PBMCs. All receptors come from a human donor in good health. CDR3s include the opening cysteine and the closing phenylalanine or tryptophan. D genes are given only for firm matches. Size is omitted from some rows. Given values are once, few, many or a class for expanded clones.

TRBV6-6	NA	NA	16	TRBJ2-7	CASSYSTGLSSYEQYF	TGTGCCAGCAGTTACTCGACGGGGCTGAGCTCCTACGAGCAGTACTTC
TRBV9	NA	NA	14	TRBJ2-3	CASSVRGVTDTQYF	TGTGCCAGCAGCGTACGAGGGGTCACAGATACGCAGTATTTT
TRBV7-2	TRBD1	NA	16	TRBJ2-1	CASSGAGTGRRDEQFF	TGTGCCAGCAGCGGAGCCGGGACAGGGAGAAGGGATGAGCAGTTCTTC
TRBV6-1	TRBD2	NA	18	TRBJ2-7	CASSSGTSGGRYSYEQYF	TGTGCCAGCTCTTCCGGGACTAGCGGGGGACGATACTCCTACGAGCAGTACTTC
TRBV9	NA	NA	12	TRBJ1-2	CASSALSFPYTF	TGTGCCAGCAGCGCGCTCTCCTTCCCGTACACCTTC
TRBV7-6	TRBD1	NA	16	TRBJ1-1	CASSLARTGGGTEAFF	TGTGCCAGCAGCTTAGCACGGACAGGGGGCGGCACTGAAGCTTTCTTT
TRBV25-1	NA	NA	14	TRBJ1-2	CASSLKGSGYGYTF	TGTGCCAGCAGTCTTAAAGGTAGCGGCTATGGCTACACCTTC
TRBV24-1	TRBD2	NA	14	TRBJ2-1	CATSDFSGGAGQFF	TGTGCCACCAGTGATTTTAGCGGGGGGGCAGGGCAGTTCTTC
TRBV19	NA	NA	12	TRBJ1-4	CASADGNEKLFF	TGTGCCAGTGCGGACGGAAATGAAAAACTGTTTTTT
TRBV12-3/TRBV12-4	NA	NA	14	TRBJ1-1	CASIHTGLYAEAFF	TGTGCCAGCATACATACAGGGCTCTACGCTGAAGCTTTCTTT
TRBV19	NA	NA	16	TRBJ1-2	CASNVYNGGRSYGYTF	TGTGCCAGTAATGTCTATAATGGGGGAAGAAGCTATGGCTACACCTTC
TRBV18	TRBD2	once	19	TRBJ2-1	CASSPFAAGNTLLHNEQFF	TGTGCCAGCTCACCTTTTGCAGCGGGGAATACTCTCTTGCACAATGAGCAGTTCTTC
TRBV6-1	TRBD1	few	15	TRBJ2-5	CASSQGTGAGETQYF	TGTGCCAGCAGTCAGGGGACAGGGGCAGGAGAGACCCAGTACTTC
TRBV15	TRBD1	NA	17	TRBJ2-7	CATSSAPNRGQSYEQYF	TGTGCCACCAGCAGTGCCCCGAACAGGGGGCAGTCCTACGAGCAGTACTTC
TRBV5-1	TRBD2	NA	14	TRBJ2-3	CASSLELARDTQYF	TGCGCCAGCAGCTTGGAACTAGCGAGGGATACGCAGTATTTT
TRBV24-1	TRBD1	NA	18	TRBJ2-3	CATSDAGEGDRGTDTQYF	TGTGCCACCAGTGATGCCGGCGAGGGGGACAGGGGAACAGATACGCAGTATTTT
TRBV27	NA	NA	14	TRBJ2-1	CASSWADSYNEQFF	TGTGCCAGCAGTTGGGCGGACTCCTACAATGAGCAGTTCTTC
TRBV11-2	NA	NA	16	TRBJ2-5	CASSLVGFGYQETQYF	TGTGCCAGCAGCTTAGTGGGGTTTGGTTACCAAGAGACCCAGTACTTC
TRBV6-1	NA	NA	16	TRBJ2-3	CASSERVRPITDTQYF	TGTGCCAGCAGTGAGCGGGTGCGACCCATCACAGATACGCAGTATTTT
TRBV20-1	NA	NA	15	TRBJ1-5	CSASPSGTFSQPQHF	TGCAGTGCTAGCCCGTCCGGGACATTCAGTCAGCCCCAGCATTTT
TRBV5-1	NA	once	15	TRBJ2-7	CASSLDGKPSYEQYF	TGCGCCAGCAGCTTGGATGGGAAACCCTCCTACGAGCAGTACTTC
TRBV5-1	TRBD2	NA	16	TRBJ2-3	CASSLISGLAADTQYF	TGCGCCAGCAGCTTGATTAGTGGACTAGCAGCAGATACGCAGTATTTT
TRBV4-1	NA	NA	16	TRBJ1-5	CASSQEGWVSNQPQHF	TGCGCCAGCAGCCAAGAGGGGTGGGTTAGCAATCAGCCCCAGCATTTT
TRBV2	NA	NA	16	TRBJ2-1	CASSEVSPRSYNEQFF	TGTGCCAGCAGTGAAGTTTCGCCGCGATCCTACAATGAGCAGTTCTTC